This TCR beta chain appears in the sequencing data of a study of shared clonotypes between healthy human individuals (dated by TCRdb to 2020 to 2021). For the wider study: The cohort comprised a couple of women and three men aged 18 to 49 years. For each donor, three plates each were used for CD4 naive and CD4 memory, two plates were used for CD8 naive, and one plate was used for CD8 memory. The study deeply sequenced blood TCR repertoires of five healthy adults to estimate repertoire size and the extent of clonotype sharing between individuals. To increase sequencing depth and limit assay-specific biases, different laboratories used diverse techniques to prepare libraries and sequence TCR repertoires. Leukapheresis yielded between about 0.85 and 10 billion PBMCs per donor.

TCR CDR3 regions were amplified from genomic DNA by multiplex PCR using the deep immunoSEQ assay. For each cell subset, the extracted genomic DNA was distributed evenly across all wells of several immunoSEQ 96-well plates, and each plate served as one replicate. For sorted subsets, 150 to 250 ng genomic DNA, equal to 30,000 to 35,000 T cell genomes, was loaded into each replicate PCR. Purified libraries were measured with a Qubit 3.0 fluorometer, size-checked on a Bioanalyzer 2100, and measured again with the KAPA Library Quantification kit. Each immunoSEQ 96-well plate was sequenced on its own single-read 150-cycle Illumina NextSeq 550 flow cell. The study's own analysis went as follows. Because the immunoSEQ output included only junctional sequences and no quality scores, the filtering could not be the same as the filtering used for full-length reads. To assign V/J genes and CDR3, sequences were annotated against IMGT germline references using PyIR, a Python wrapper for IgBLAST v1.9. Any read was removed if the V/J assignment was weak (E-value above 1e-6), the CDR3 was missing, or the read contained stop codons, out-of-frame junctions, or ambiguous translated residues. V3J clonotypes were defined by identical inferred V gene, J gene, and CDR3 amino acid sequence. The percentage overlap between two repertoires was calculated by dividing the number of shared unique clonotypes by the size of the smaller repertoire. Richness of each repertoire was evaluated using RTK rarefaction, the Chao1 estimator, and Recon v2.1 estimates of unobserved clonotypes. OLGA was used to compute generation probabilities for all TCRbeta clonotypes that the gDNA method yielded from a handful of donors. As stored in TCRdb, this immuneACCESS dataset retains in-frame rearrangements with V and J assigned. A fraction of the clones does not appear; measured against another copy, unresolved V genes explain less than half of the discrepancy, and the remainder lacks a known reason. Clone size and V and J calls were adopted from that table, with D and trimming inferred from the DNA. The sample includes 2 million to 2.5 million clones, with less than 95% observed a single time. The ten largest clones represent 0.3% to 0.45% of the sample.

Comment on this clone: Its specific antigen is unknown. The input lacks base qualities; no much larger clone sits a single base away.

The donors were healthy, HIV-negative adults who had no recently reported acute infections or vaccinations. All donors were Caucasian adults living in Nashville, Tennessee, USA. CD4+ T cells were enriched by magnetic negative selection; naive cells were then positively selected on CD45RA, and the negative fraction formed the memory subset. Blood was obtained by leukapheresis, after which PBMCs were separated by Ficoll-Histopaque density gradient centrifugation and cryopreserved in liquid nitrogen vapor phase. Analytical flow cytometry was used to check the purity and quantity of each magnetically sorted T cell population. Genomic DNA was isolated from each sorted fraction and quantified by UV absorbance on a Nanodrop 2000c. General study outcomes and caveats: Even with the large sequencing depth, rarefaction of the sorted-subset datasets indicated that sequencing was incomplete. Sampling was restricted to blood, and TCR repertoires in tissues likely differ from the TCR repertoires found in blood. The small number of donors limited the genetic and exposure-history diversity represented. About 4.5% of naive CD4, more than 3% of naive CD8, about 2.1% of memory CD4, and around 0.42% of memory CD8 clonotypes were shared across several donors. Compared with non-shared clonotypes, clonotypes shared by all four sorted-subset donors had higher generation probabilities. Larger estimated clonotype richness was generally found for naive subsets than for memory subsets. Pairwise subsampling indicated that sequencing depth was expected to affect the degree of clonotype sharing among donors.

CDR1 and CDR2, looked up from the germline V gene (reference sequence), are LNHNV and YYDKDF. Trimming takes 5 bases from V and 2 bases from J, and the germline ends sit 6 bases apart. The CDR3 runs 12 amino acids, cysteine and phenylalanine included. The sequence is cut down to CDR3 DNA, 36 bases in frame from base 1. Recombination linked TRBV15 to TRBJ2-5; the D gene cannot be resolved reliably. This clonotype was obtained from a young man in good health. Some clones in this sample may be carry-over from other donors' samples. Sequencing used naive CD4+ T cells from PBMCs. The label giving this sample's cell subset or site can be read as: CD45RA+ positively selected. The CDR3 is CATSFGQETQYF. The DNA sequence is TGTGCCACCAGCTTTGGTCAAGAGACCCAGTACTTC.